Listed below are T cell receptor beta chains from one sample, sequenced in a study of blood T cell repertoires in COVID-19. The data were produced by immunoSEQ multiplex PCR, yet TCRdb's version contains in-frame clones alone and is incomplete. Of a few hundred thousand clones listed, about 88% are singletons. Material for sequencing was PBMCs or T cells enriched from blood (not recorded which). The source is a woman aged 18-29 years who had been exposed to COVID-19. The CDR3 runs from the conserved cysteine through the conserved F or W. The D gene is left open where the match is weak. Clone size is stated in some rows and not others, as once, few, many or a class when expanded.

>TRBJ1-1|.|TRBV10-3|TRBD1
CAISEQGPLEAFF
TGTGCCATCAGTGAACAGGGGCCCTTGGAAGCTTTCTTT
>TRBJ2-2|.|TRBV2|TRBD2
CASSEKGGSTGELFF
TGTGCCAGCAGTGAAAAGGGCGGGAGTACCGGGGAGCTGTTTTTT
>TRBJ1-1|.|TRBV29-1|TRBD1
CSVVRDSLGEAFF
TGCAGCGTTGTAAGGGACAGTCTTGGTGAAGCTTTCTTT
>TRBJ2-7|.|TRBV9|TRBD2
CASSVKLGGAQDEQYF
TGTGCCAGCAGCGTAAAGTTGGGAGGGGCGCAGGACGAGCAGTACTTC
>TRBJ2-1|.|TRBV10-2|TRBD2
CASSEETSGFLDNEQFF
TGCGCCAGCAGTGAGGAGACTAGCGGGTTCCTGGACAATGAGCAGTTCTTC
>TRBJ1-5|.|TRBV19|.
CASSPNRVDQPQHF
TGTGCCAGTAGTCCAAACAGGGTGGATCAGCCCCAGCATTTT
>TRBJ2-1|.|TRBV19|.
CASSMVQFYNEQFF
TGTGCCAGTAGTATGGTACAGTTCTACAATGAGCAGTTCTTC
>TRBJ2-1|.|TRBV28|TRBD2
CASSSPSPSGLGEQFF
TGTGCCAGCAGTTCCCCCTCGCCTAGCGGGCTGGGTGAGCAGTTCTTC
>TRBJ2-1|.|TRBV5-3|TRBD2
CARSLRAGSTYNEQFF
TGTGCCAGAAGTCTCCGAGCGGGGAGCACCTACAATGAGCAGTTCTTC
>TRBJ1-2|.|TRBV6-5|TRBD1
CASRTGGANYGYTF
TGTGCCAGCAGGACAGGGGGAGCTAACTATGGCTACACCTTC
>TRBJ2-1|once|TRBV5-1|.
CASSLDQGIDEQFF
TGCGCCAGCAGCTTGGACCAGGGGATTGATGAGCAGTTCTTC
>TRBJ1-6|.|TRBV28|.
CAILRDNKNSPLHF
TGTGCCATTCTCCGGGACAACAAGAATTCACCCCTCCACTTT
>TRBJ2-7|.|TRBV29-1|.
CSASVQAYEQYF
TGCAGCGCCTCGGTGCAGGCCTACGAGCAGTACTTC
>TRBJ2-7|once|TRBV3-1/TRBV3-2|.
CASRKMGAHEQYF
TGTGCCAGCAGAAAAATGGGCGCCCACGAGCAGTACTTC
>TRBJ1-1|once|TRBV27|.
CASRTRVQTEAFF
TGTGCCAGCAGAACCAGGGTCCAAACTGAAGCTTTCTTT
>TRBJ2-7|.|TRBV5-1|TRBD1
CASSSSTGTGYEQYF
TGCGCCAGCAGCTCCTCGACAGGGACGGGATACGAGCAGTACTTC
>TRBJ2-7|.|TRBV27|TRBD2
CASSLSIPGLAGNYEQYF
TGTGCCAGCAGTTTATCGATCCCCGGACTAGCGGGGAACTACGAGCAGTACTTC
>TRBJ2-1|.|TRBV7-3|TRBD1
CASSPQGSNEQFF
TGTGCCAGCTCTCCACAGGGGTCCAATGAGCAGTTCTTC
>TRBJ1-5|.|TRBV5-8|.
CASSSNDRRAVGPQHF
TGTGCCAGCAGCTCCAATGACAGAAGGGCCGTCGGGCCCCAGCATTTT
>TRBJ1-1|few|TRBV7-2|.
CASSQKREDTEAFF
TGTGCCAGCAGCCAGAAAAGGGAGGACACTGAAGCTTTCTTT
>TRBJ1-1|.|TRBV4-1|TRBD1
CASSTDRVTFTEAFF
TGCGCCAGCAGCACGGACAGGGTGACCTTCACTGAAGCTTTCTTT
>TRBJ2-1|.|TRBV2|.
CASTVDRNFSYNEQFF
TGTGCCAGCACTGTGGACAGAAACTTCTCCTACAATGAGCAGTTCTTC
>TRBJ1-3|.|TRBV28|.
CASSFPGIRGNTIYF
TGTGCCAGCAGTTTTCCAGGGATACGAGGAAACACCATATATTTT
>TRBJ2-3|.|TRBV7-8|.
CASSLGGLMLTDTQYF
TGTGCCAGCAGCTTAGGGGGACTTATGCTCACAGATACGCAGTATTTT
>TRBJ2-7|.|TRBV30|.
CAWSPRGYEQYF
TGTGCCTGGAGTCCTAGGGGCTACGAGCAGTACTTC
>TRBJ2-2|.|TRBV12-3/TRBV12-4|.
CASSFRNTGELFF
TGTGCCAGCAGTTTCAGGAACACCGGGGAGCTGTTTTTT
>TRBJ1-6|once|TRBV7-2|TRBD1
CASSRQGRSPLHF
TGTGCCAGCAGCCGACAGGGTCGCTCACCCCTCCACTTT
>TRBJ2-1|.|TRBV9|.
CASSGRKGQFSNEQFF
TGTGCCAGCAGCGGAAGGAAGGGGCAATTTAGTAATGAGCAGTTCTTC
>TRBJ2-7|.|TRBV19|TRBD2
CASSIPGGPYEQYF
TGTGCCAGTAGTATACCGGGAGGGCCCTACGAGCAGTACTTC
>TRBJ1-1|.|TRBV7-2|.
CASSLGKGHPRNTEAFF
TGTGCCAGCAGCTTGGGAAAGGGACACCCCCGGAACACTGAAGCTTTCTTT
>TRBJ2-1|few|TRBV7-8|TRBD2
CASSLVSTSGSFNEQFF
TGTGCCAGCAGCTTAGTCTCTACTAGCGGGAGTTTCAATGAGCAGTTCTTC
>TRBJ1-2|.|TRBV15|.
CATSREPEPGSYTF
TGTGCCACCAGCAGAGAACCGGAGCCCGGAAGCTACACCTTC
>TRBJ1-6|.|TRBV10-3|TRBD1
CAISESKTGNSPLHF
TGTGCCATCAGTGAGTCGAAGACAGGGAATTCACCCCTCCACTTT
>TRBJ2-1|once|TRBV28|TRBD2
CASSGSGRKTYNEQFF
TGTGCCAGCAGTGGTAGCGGGAGAAAGACCTACAATGAGCAGTTCTTC
>TRBJ2-1|.|TRBV29-1|.
CSVDSQGRDNEQFF
TGCAGCGTTGATTCCCAGGGGAGGGACAATGAGCAGTTCTTC
>TRBJ1-5|.|TRBV12-3/TRBV12-4|.
CASSRLSNQPQHF
TGTGCCAGCAGCAGACTTAGCAATCAGCCCCAGCATTTT